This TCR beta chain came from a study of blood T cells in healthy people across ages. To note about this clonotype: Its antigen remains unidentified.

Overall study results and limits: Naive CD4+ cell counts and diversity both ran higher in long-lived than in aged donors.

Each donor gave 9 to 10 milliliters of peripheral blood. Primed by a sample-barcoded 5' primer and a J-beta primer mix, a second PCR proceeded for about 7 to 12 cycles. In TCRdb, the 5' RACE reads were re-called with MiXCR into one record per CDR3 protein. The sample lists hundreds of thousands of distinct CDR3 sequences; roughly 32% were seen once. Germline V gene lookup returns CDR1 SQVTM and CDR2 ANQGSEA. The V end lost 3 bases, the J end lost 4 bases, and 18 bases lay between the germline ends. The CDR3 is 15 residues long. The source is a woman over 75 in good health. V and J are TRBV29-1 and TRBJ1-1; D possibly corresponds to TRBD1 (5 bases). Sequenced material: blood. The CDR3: CSVEARAQIITEAFF. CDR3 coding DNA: TGCAGCGTTGAGGCCAGGGCACAAATAATCACTGAAGCTTTCTTT.